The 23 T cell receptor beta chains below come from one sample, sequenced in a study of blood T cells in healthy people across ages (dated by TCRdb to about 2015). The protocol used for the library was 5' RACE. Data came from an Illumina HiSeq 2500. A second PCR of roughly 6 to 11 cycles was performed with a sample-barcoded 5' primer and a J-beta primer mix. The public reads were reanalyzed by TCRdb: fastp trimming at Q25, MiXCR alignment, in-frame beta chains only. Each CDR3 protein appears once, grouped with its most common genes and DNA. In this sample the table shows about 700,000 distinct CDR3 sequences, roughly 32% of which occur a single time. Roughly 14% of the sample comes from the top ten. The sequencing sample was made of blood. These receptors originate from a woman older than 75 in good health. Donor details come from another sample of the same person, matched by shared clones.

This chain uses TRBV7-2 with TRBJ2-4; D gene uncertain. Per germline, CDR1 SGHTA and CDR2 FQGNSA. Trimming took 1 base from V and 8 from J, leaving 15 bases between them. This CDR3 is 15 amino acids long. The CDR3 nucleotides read TGTGCCAGCAGCTTAGTGTCTAAGCCCAAGGACATTCAGTACTTC. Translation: CASSLVSKPKDIQYF.

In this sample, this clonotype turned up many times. As DNA, the CDR3 is TGTGCCAGCAGCCTTCTCGGCCCCCAAGAGACCCAGTACTTC. Its translation is CASSLLGPQETQYF. The chain uses TRBV12-3 or TRBV12-4 and TRBJ2-5; D is uncertain. V lost 6 bases to trimming and J lost 1 base, with 12 bases between them. This CDR3 region has 14 residues.

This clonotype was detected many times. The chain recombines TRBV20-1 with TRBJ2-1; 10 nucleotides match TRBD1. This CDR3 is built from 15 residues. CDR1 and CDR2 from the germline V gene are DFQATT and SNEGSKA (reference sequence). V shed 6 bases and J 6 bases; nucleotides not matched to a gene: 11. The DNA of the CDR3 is TGCAGTGCCGCCTCGGGACAGGGGTACAGCAATGAGCAGTTCTTC. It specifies CSAASGQGYSNEQFF.

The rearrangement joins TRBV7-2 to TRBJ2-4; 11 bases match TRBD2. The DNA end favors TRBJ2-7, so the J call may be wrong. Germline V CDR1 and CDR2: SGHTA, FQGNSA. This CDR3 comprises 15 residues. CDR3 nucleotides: TGTGCCAGCAGCATAGGGACTAGCGGACGTTACGAGCAGTACTTC. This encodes CASSIGTSGRYEQYF.

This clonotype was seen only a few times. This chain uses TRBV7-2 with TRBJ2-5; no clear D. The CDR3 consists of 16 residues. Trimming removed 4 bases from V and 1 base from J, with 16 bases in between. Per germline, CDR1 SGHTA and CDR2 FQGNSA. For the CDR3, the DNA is TGTGCCAGCAGCTGGACGGCCCTAGGCGGCCAAGAGACCCAGTACTTC. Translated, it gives CASSWTALGGQETQYF.

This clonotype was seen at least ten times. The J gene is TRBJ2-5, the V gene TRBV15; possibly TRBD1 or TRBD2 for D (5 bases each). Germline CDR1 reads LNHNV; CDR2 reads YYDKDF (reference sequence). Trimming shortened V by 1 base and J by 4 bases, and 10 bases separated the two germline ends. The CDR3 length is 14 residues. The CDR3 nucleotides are TGTGCCACCAGCAGAGCGGGGCAGAGAGAGACCCAGTACTTC. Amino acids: CATSRAGQRETQYF. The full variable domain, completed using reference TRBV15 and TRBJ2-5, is DAMVIQNPRYQVTQFGKPVTLSCSQTLNHNVMYWYQQKSSQAPKLLFHYYDKDFNNEADTPDNFQSRRPNTSFCFLDIRSPGLGDTAMYLCATSRAGQRETQYFGPGTRLLVL.

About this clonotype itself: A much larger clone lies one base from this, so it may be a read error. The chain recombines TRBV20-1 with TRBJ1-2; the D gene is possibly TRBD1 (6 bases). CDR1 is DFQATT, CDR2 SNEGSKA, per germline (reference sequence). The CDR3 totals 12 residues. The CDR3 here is CGATQQGKGYTF. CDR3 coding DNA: TGCGGTGCTACACAACAGGGCAAGGGCTACACCTTC.

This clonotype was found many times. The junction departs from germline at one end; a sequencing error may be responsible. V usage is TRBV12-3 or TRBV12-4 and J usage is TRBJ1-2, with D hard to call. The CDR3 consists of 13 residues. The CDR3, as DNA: TGTGCCAGCAGCTTAGGAGGGAACTATGGCTACACCTTC. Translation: CASSLGGNYGYTF.

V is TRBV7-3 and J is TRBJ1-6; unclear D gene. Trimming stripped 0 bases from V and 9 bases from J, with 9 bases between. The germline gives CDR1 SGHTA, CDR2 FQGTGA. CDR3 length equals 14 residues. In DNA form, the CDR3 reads TGTGCCAGCAGCTTAACGACCACTCGTTCACCCCTCCACTTT. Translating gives CASSLTTTRSPLHF.

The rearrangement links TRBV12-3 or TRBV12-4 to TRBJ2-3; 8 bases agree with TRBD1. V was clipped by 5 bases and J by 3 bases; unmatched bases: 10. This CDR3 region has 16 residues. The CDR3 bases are TGTGCCAGCAGTCCCGGGACAGGAATTAGAACAGATACGCAGTATTTT. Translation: CASSPGTGIRTDTQYF.

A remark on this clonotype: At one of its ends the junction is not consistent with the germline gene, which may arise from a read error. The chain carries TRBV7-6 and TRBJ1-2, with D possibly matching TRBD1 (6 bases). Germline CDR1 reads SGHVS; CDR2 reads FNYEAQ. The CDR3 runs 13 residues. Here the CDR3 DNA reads TGTGCCAGCGGCTTAGGACAGCTCTATGGCTACACCTTC. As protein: CASGLGQLYGYTF.

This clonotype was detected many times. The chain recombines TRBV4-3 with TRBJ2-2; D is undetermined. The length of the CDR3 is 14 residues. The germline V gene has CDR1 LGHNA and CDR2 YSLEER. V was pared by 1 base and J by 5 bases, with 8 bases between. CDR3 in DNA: TGCGCCAGCAGCCAAGGATACGGAACCGGGGAGCTGTTTTTT. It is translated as CASSQGYGTGELFF.

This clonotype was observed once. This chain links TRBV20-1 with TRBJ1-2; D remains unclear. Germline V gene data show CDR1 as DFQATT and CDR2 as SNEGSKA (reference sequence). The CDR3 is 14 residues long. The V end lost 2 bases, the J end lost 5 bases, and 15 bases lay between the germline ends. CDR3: CSARPQAFGYGYTF. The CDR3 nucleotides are TGCAGTGCTAGACCCCAGGCGTTTGGGTATGGCTACACCTTC.

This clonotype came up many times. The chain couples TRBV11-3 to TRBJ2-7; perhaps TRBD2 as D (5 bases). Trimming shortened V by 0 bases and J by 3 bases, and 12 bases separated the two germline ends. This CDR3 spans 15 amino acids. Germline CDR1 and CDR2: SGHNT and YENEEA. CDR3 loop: CASSLDGRRRYEQYF. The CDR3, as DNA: TGTGCCAGCAGCTTAGATGGGAGACGGCGCTACGAGCAGTACTTC.

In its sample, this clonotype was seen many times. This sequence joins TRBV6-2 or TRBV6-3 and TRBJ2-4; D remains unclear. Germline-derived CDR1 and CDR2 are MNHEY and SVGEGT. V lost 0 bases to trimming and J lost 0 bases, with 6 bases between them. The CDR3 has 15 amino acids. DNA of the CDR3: TGTGCCAGCAGTTACTCCACTGTAGCCAAAAACATTCAGTACTTC. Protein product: CASSYSTVAKNIQYF.

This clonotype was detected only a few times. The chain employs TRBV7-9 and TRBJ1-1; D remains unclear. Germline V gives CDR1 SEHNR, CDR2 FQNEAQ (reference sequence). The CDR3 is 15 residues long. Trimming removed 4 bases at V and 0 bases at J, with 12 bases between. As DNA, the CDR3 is TGTGCCAGCAGCTCCCTCCGGCAGGTGAACACTGAAGCTTTCTTT. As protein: CASSSLRQVNTEAFF.

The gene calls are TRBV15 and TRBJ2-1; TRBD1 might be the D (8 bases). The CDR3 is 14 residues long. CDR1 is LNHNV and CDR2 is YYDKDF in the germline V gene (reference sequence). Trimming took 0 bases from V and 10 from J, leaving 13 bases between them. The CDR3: CATSRDRGREEQFF. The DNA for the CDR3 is TGTGCCACCAGCAGAGACAGGGGGCGGGAGGAGCAGTTCTTC. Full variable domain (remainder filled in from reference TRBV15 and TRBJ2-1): DAMVIQNPRYQVTQFGKPVTLSCSQTLNHNVMYWYQQKSSQAPKLLFHYYDKDFNNEADTPDNFQSRRPNTSFCFLDIRSPGLGDTAMYLCATSRDRGREEQFFGPGTRLTVL.

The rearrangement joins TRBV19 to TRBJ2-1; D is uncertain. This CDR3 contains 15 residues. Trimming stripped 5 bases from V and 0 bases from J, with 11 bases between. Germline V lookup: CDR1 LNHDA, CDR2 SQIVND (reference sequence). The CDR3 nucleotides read TGTGCCAGTAGTCCCAGCAAGAGCTCCTACAATGAGCAGTTCTTC. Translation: CASSPSKSSYNEQFF. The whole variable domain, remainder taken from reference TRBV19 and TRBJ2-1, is DGGITQSPKYLFRKEGQNVTLSCEQNLNHDAMYWYRQDPGQGLRLIYYSQIVNDFQKGDIAEGYSVSREKKESFPLTVTSAQKNPTAFYLCASSPSKSSYNEQFFGPGTRLTVL.

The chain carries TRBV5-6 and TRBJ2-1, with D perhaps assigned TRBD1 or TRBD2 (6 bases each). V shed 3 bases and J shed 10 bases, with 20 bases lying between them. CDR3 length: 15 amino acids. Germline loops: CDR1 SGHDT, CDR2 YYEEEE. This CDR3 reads CASSSRGPSSYEQFF. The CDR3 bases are TGTGCCAGCAGCTCCCGGGGGCCGAGCTCCTACGAGCAGTTCTTC.

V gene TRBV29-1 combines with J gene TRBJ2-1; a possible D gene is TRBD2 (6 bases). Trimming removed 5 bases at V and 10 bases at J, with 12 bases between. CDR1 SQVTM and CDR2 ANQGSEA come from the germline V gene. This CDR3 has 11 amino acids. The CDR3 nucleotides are TGCAGCGTTAAGGGACTGCTGGAGCAGTTCTTC. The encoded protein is CSVKGLLEQFF.

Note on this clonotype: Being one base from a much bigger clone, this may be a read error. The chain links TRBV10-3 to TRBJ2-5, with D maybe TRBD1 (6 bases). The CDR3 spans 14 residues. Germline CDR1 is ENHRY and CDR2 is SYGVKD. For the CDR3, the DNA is TGTGCCATCAGTGAGTCAAACAGGGAAGAGGCCCAGTACTTC. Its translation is CAISESNREEAQYF.

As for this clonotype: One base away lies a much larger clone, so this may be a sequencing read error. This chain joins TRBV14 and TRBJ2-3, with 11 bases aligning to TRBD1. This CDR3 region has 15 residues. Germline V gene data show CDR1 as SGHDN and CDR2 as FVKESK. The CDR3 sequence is CASNQRTGGRDTQYF. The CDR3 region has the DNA TGTGCCAGCAACCAACGGACAGGGGGCCGAGATACGCAGTATTTT. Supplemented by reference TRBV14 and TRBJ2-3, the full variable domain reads EAGVTQFPSHSVIEKGQTVTLRCDPISGHDNLYWYRRVMGKEIKFLLHFVKESKQDESGMPNNRFLAERTGGTYSTLKVQPAELEDSGVYFCASNQRTGGRDTQYFGPGTRLTVL.

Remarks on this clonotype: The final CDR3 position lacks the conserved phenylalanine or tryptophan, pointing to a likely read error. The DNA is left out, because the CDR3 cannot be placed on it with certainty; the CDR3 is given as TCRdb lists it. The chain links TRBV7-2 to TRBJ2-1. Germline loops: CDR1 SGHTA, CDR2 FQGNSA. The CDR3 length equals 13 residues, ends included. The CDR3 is CASSPMGGYTFGS.